The entry that follows covers one T cell receptor (beta chain) sequence. TCRdb's copy holds only in-frame clones and misses some; the assay was immunoSEQ multiplex PCR. The sample has about 2.2 million clones, roughly 91% seen once. The entry originates in a study of shared clonotypes between healthy human individuals. Terminally differentiated effector memory CD45RA+ cells were left out of the naive CD8 fraction, which was CD45RO-negative and positively selected for CCR7. This CDR3 spans 17 amino acids. CDR1 is SGHRS, CDR2 YFSETQ, per germline. V lost 0 bases, J lost 0 bases, and 13 bases lay in between.

The TCR comes from a man aged 18 to 29 in good health. Some clones in this sample may be carry-over from other donors' samples. The chain combines TRBV5-1 with TRBJ2-1, with D perhaps matching TRBD2 (5 bases). Sequencing input: naive CD8+ T cells from PBMCs. The CDR3 protein is CASSLANSGSSYNEQFF. The CDR3 DNA is TGCGCCAGCAGCTTGGCCAACAGTGGGAGCTCCTACAATGAGCAGTTCTTC.